The TCR beta chain under discussion was sequenced for a study of blood T cell repertoires in COVID-19. Whole-study context: Samples came from the United States, Italy and Spain, spanning acute and convalescent COVID-19.

Study processing details: Estimates of nucleated cell counts were drawn from the amplification of reference gene primers. Profiling relied on immunoSEQ multiplex PCR, and the TCRdb table lists in-frame clones only, not all of them. That table furnishes V, J and clone size, whereas the DNA furnished D and trimming. The sample yields 85,000 to 95,000 clones, more than 70% seen once. Trimming took 3 bases from V and 1 from J; bases not matched to a gene: 2. Germline V gives CDR1 SGHRS, CDR2 YFSETQ. CDR3 length: 16 residues. The sample was peripheral blood. The chain employs TRBV5-1 and TRBJ2-3; 13 nucleotides line up with TRBD2. The clonotype comes from a human donor with acute or convalescent COVID-19. The donor label of this sample is uncertain. CDR3 bases: TGCGCCAGCAGCTGGGGGACTAGCGGGGGCACAGATACGCAGTATTTT. As protein: CASSWGTSGGTDTQYF.